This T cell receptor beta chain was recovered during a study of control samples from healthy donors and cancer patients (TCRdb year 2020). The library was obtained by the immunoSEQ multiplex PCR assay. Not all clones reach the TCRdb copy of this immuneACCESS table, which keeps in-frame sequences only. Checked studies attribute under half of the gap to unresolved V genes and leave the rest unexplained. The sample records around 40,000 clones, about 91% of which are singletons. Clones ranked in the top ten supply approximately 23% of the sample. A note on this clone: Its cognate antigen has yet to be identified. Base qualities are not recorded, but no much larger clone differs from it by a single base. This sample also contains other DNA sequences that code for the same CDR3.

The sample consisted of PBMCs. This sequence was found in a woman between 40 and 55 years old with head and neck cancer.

Here the CDR3 is given as CASSYRDRGGEQYF. The DNA is as follows: TGCGCCAGCAGCTACCGGGACCGAGGTGGGGAGCAGTACTTC. The chain employs TRBV4-1 and TRBJ2-7; the D call could be TRBD1 or TRBD2, with each sharing 5 bases. The CDR1 and CDR2 encoded by the germline V gene are MGHRA and YSYEKL. Its CDR3 holds 14 amino acids, cysteine through phenylalanine. Of all the DNA, just the CDR3 is kept, 42 bases in frame from base 1. Deletion took 5 bases off V and 7 bases off J, with a span of 18 bases between the germline ends.